The 32 T cell receptor beta chains in this list originate from one sample, sequenced in a study of shared clonotypes between healthy human individuals. TCRdb keeps only in-frame clones here, not all; method: immunoSEQ multiplex PCR. The repertoire includes approximately 2,000,000 clones, 85% to 95% of them detected once, and more than 0.35% sits in the top ten. The sequencing input was naive CD4+ T cells from PBMCs. Stated subset: CD45RA+ positively selected. Source of these receptors: a man between 18 and 35 years old in good health. Some clones in this sample may be carry-over from other donors' samples.

The V and J genes are TRBV25-1 and TRBJ2-1; 10 bases are shared with TRBD2. The ends lost 3 bases at V and 12 bases at J; junction bases unmatched: 8. The germline gives CDR1 MGHDK, CDR2 SYGVNS. The CDR3 runs to 14 residues. CDR3: CASSDPSGRTAQFF. As DNA, the CDR3 is TGTGCCAGCAGTGACCCTAGCGGGAGAACTGCGCAGTTCTTC.

The gene calls are TRBV4-1 and TRBJ2-3; possible D gene TRBD1, 6 bases. CDR1 is MGHRA, CDR2 YSYEKL, per germline. Trimming cost V 1 base and J 4 bases, with 15 bases left between them. This CDR3 is 16 amino acids long. The CDR3 DNA follows: TGCGCCAGCAGCCAAGGTGGGGGCAGTGGAGCAGATACGCAGTATTTT. Protein: CASSQGGGSGADTQYF.

The chain carries TRBV4-3 and TRBJ1-4, with a possible D match to TRBD1 (6 bases). Trimming shortened V by 0 bases and J by 8 bases, and 22 bases separated the two germline ends. The CDR3 length is 18 residues. In germline, CDR1 is LGHNA, CDR2 YSLEER. CDR3 coding DNA: TGCGCCAGCAGCCAAGAAGGGGGGACGGCTCTAGAGTGGGAAAAACTGTTTTTT. Its protein product is CASSQEGGTALEWEKLFF.

This chain uses TRBV2 with TRBJ2-7, with 13 bases that match TRBD2. CDR3 length: 14 amino acids. CDR1 SNHLY and CDR2 FYNNEI come from the germline V gene. Trimming cost V 6 bases and J 2 bases; bases outside gene matches: 1. In nucleotides, the CDR3 is TGTGCCAGCAGCGGGACTAGCGGGGCCTACGAGCAGTACTTC. Translated, it gives CASSGTSGAYEQYF.

This clone came up once. The chain combines TRBV5-1 with TRBJ2-7; D is ambiguous. The CDR3 is 13 amino acids. The germline V gene encodes CDR1 SGHRS and CDR2 YFSETQ. Trimming shortened V by 2 bases and J by 3 bases, and 9 bases separated the two germline ends. The CDR3 region is CASSLNLNYEQYF. In nucleotides, the CDR3 is TGCGCCAGCAGCTTAAATTTAAACTACGAGCAGTACTTC.

This clone has a single count. J is TRBJ2-2 and V is TRBV25-1; no definite D call. Trimming stripped 8 bases from V and 0 bases from J, with 13 bases between. The CDR3 spans 15 residues. CDR1 MGHDK and CDR2 SYGVNS come from the germline V gene. CDR3: CASGVETSNTGELFF. Written as DNA, the CDR3 is TGTGCCAGCGGGGTCGAGACTTCGAACACCGGGGAGCTGTTTTTT.

V gene TRBV29-1 combines with J gene TRBJ1-1; TRBD1 might be the D (6 bases). Trimming pared 6 bases from V and 0 bases from J, leaving 17 bases between. Germline lookup yields CDR1 SQVTM and CDR2 ANQGSEA. The CDR3 length is 15 residues. The CDR3 here is CSVRTVDFLNTEAFF. The CDR3 nucleotides read TGCAGCGTCCGGACAGTGGATTTTTTGAACACTGAAGCTTTCTTT. The variable domain in full, completed from reference TRBV29-1 and TRBJ1-1, reads SAVISQKPSRDICQRGTSLTIQCQVDSQVTMMFWYRQQPGQSLTLIATANQGSEATYESGFVIDKFPISRPNLTFSTLTVSNMSPEDSSIYLCSVRTVDFLNTEAFFGQGTRLTVV.

The chain joins TRBV5-1 to TRBJ2-6, with TRBD2 matching 7 bases. The J segment lost 0 bases and the V segment lost 0 bases, leaving 6 bases of the junction unmatched. Germline assignment: CDR1 SGHRS and CDR2 YFSETQ. The CDR3 spans 18 residues. CDR3 in amino acids: CASSLVASGNSGANVLTF. CDR3 coding DNA: TGCGCCAGCAGCTTGGTTGCTAGCGGAAACTCTGGGGCCAACGTCCTGACTTTC.

The J gene is TRBJ1-3, the V gene TRBV28, with a tentative D call TRBD1 (5 bases). CDR1 is MDHEN and CDR2 is SYDVKM in the germline V gene. Trimming stripped 2 bases from V and 4 bases from J, with 21 bases between. The CDR3 loop spans 18 amino acids. The CDR3 bases are TGTGCCAGCAGTTTAACGGGGTATGGGAGGGGAGAGGGAAACACCATATATTTT. Its translation is CASSLTGYGRGEGNTIYF. Complete variable domain (other parts from reference TRBV28 and TRBJ1-3): DVKVTQSSRYLVKRTGEKVFLECVQDMDHENMFWYRQDPGLGLRLIYFSYDVKMKEKGDIPEGYSVSREKKERFSLILESASTNQTSMYLCASSLTGYGRGEGNTIYFGEGSWLTVV.

The gene calls are TRBV2 and TRBJ2-7, with D possibly being TRBD2 (5 bases). Deletions cut 8 bases from V and 8 bases from J, with 19 bases between. The V gene's germline CDR1 is SNHLY and CDR2 FYNNEI. CDR3 size: 13 residues. The CDR3 DNA is TGTGCCAGCGGAGGCCGCGCGGAGAGGCAGCAGTACTTC. The encoded protein is CASGGRAERQQYF.

The gene calls are TRBV25-1 and TRBJ2-1; 12 bases map to TRBD2. The V gene's germline CDR1 is MGHDK and CDR2 SYGVNS. V gave up 4 bases and J gave up 4 bases; unmatched junction bases: 5. The length of the CDR3 is 16 residues. CDR3: CASSATTSGRYNEQFF. The CDR3 DNA reads as TGTGCCAGCAGTGCCACGACTAGCGGGAGATACAATGAGCAGTTCTTC.

The chain combines TRBV6-1 with TRBJ2-7; TRBD1 matches 8 bases. Germline CDR1 MNHNS, CDR2 SASEGT. There are 13 residues in the CDR3. The CDR3: CAATTGVPYEQYF. CDR3 nucleotide sequence: TGTGCAGCGACGACAGGGGTGCCGTACGAGCAGTACTTC.

The CDR3 DNA reads TGTGCCTGGAGTTCCATGAGCGGGGGGGTTGCCGAGCAGTACTTC. Amino acids: CAWSSMSGGVAEQYF. V and J are TRBV30 and TRBJ2-7, with 10 bases identical to TRBD2. In germline, CDR1 is GTSNPN, CDR2 SVGIG (reference sequence). The CDR3 length is 15 residues. V shed 2 bases, J shed 6 bases, and the junction held 10 bases outside the gene matches. The entire variable domain, with the rest obtained from reference TRBV30 and TRBJ2-7, is as follows: SQTIHQWPATLVQPVGSPLSLECTVEGTSNPNLYWYRQAAGRGLQLLFYSVGIGQISSEVPQNLSASRPQDRQFILSSKKLLLSDSGFYLCAWSSMSGGVAEQYFGPGTRLTVT.

The chain combines TRBV6-5 with TRBJ2-7; no reliable D call. With 6 bases removed from V and 2 bases from J, the gap between germline ends came to 11 bases. Per germline, CDR1 MNHEY and CDR2 SVGAGI. This CDR3 is 13 amino acids long. CDR3 sequence (DNA): TGTGCCAGCAGAAAGTCCGATCCCTACGAGCAGTACTTC. Translating gives CASRKSDPYEQYF.

The rearrangement uses TRBV6-1 and TRBJ1-2; TRBD1 might be the D (6 bases). CDR1 is MNHNS and CDR2 is SASEGT in the germline V gene. Trimming left V 7 bases short and J 5 bases short, with 11 bases between. The CDR3 contains 12 residues. The CDR3 DNA follows: TGTGCCAGCAAAGGGGGAGGATATGGCTACACCTTC. It codes for CASKGGGYGYTF.

The chain uses TRBV7-8 and TRBJ2-1, with D perhaps assigned TRBD1 or TRBD2 (5 bases each). Trimming cost V 0 bases and J 2 bases, with 17 bases left between them. The CDR3 is 18 residues long. CDR1 is SGHVS, CDR2 FQNEAQ, per germline. CDR3 nucleotides: TGTGCCAGCAGCTTAGCGGTAAGAGGGGACCCCCCCTACAATGAGCAGTTCTTC. This codes for CASSLAVRGDPPYNEQFF.

This clone was detected only a few times. The chain is built from TRBV14 and TRBJ1-1; D call uncertain. V dropped 2 bases and J dropped 4 bases, with 8 bases sitting between them. Germline-derived CDR1 and CDR2 are SGHDN and FVKESK. The CDR3 sequence is 13 residues long. CDR3 in amino acids: CASSQKAATEAFF. For the CDR3, the DNA is TGTGCCAGCAGCCAAAAGGCGGCCACTGAAGCTTTCTTT.

The CDR3: CASSSLSTEEQYF. The CDR3 nucleotides are TGTGCCAGCAGCTCCCTCTCGACTGAGGAGCAGTACTTC. V gene TRBV11-2 combines with J gene TRBJ2-7; D is ambiguous. Deletions cut 4 bases from V and 7 bases from J, with 14 bases between. The V gene's germline CDR1 is SGHAT and CDR2 FQNNGV. The CDR3 runs to 13 residues. The full variable domain, completed using reference TRBV11-2 and TRBJ2-7, is EAGVAQSPRYKIIEKRQSVAFWCNPISGHATLYWYQQILGQGPKLLIQFQNNGVVDDSQLPKDRFSAERLKGVDSTLKIQPAKLEDSAVYLCASSSLSTEEQYFGPGTRLTVT.

The rearrangement joins TRBV7-3 to TRBJ2-1, with D perhaps matching TRBD2 (6 bases). From germline, CDR1 is SGHTA and CDR2 FQGTGA. V lost 4 bases and J lost 8, with 12 bases in between. This CDR3 is 13 amino acids long. The CDR3 DNA is TGTGCCAGCAGCTGGTACCGGAGGGATGAGCAGTTCTTC. Translation: CASSWYRRDEQFF.

The chain uses TRBV28 and TRBJ2-6; D tentatively fits TRBD1 or TRBD2 (6 bases each). The CDR3 runs to 17 residues. Germline CDR1 MDHEN, CDR2 SYDVKM. Trimming left V 6 bases short and J 4 bases short, with 19 bases between. The CDR3 here is CASREGAGVDGANVLTF. In nucleotides, the CDR3 is TGTGCCAGCAGGGAGGGCGCAGGGGTGGACGGGGCCAACGTCCTGACTTTC.

For this clone: This sample includes further DNA sequences coding for the same CDR3. This chain uses TRBV19 with TRBJ1-5, with 8 bases matching TRBD1. The germline V gene has CDR1 LNHDA and CDR2 SQIVND (reference sequence). Losses at the gene ends were 3 bases for V and 7 bases for J; bases not matched to a gene: 5. The CDR3 length is 14 residues. The CDR3 region has the DNA TGTGCCAGTAGTATTTCAGGGGGCGGGCAGCCCCAGCATTTT. Its translation is CASSISGGGQPQHF.

This chain connects TRBV29-1 to TRBJ2-3, with 8 nucleotides matching TRBD2. Germline V gene lookup returns CDR1 SQVTM and CDR2 ANQGSEA. The CDR3 runs 19 residues. The V segment lost 4 bases and the J segment 1 base; nucleotides outside the gene matches: 19. CDR3 sequence: CSVVRSSGEIFKGTDTQYF. The CDR3 coding sequence is TGCAGCGTTGTAAGGAGTAGCGGGGAGATTTTTAAAGGCACAGATACGCAGTATTTT.

The chain carries TRBV5-1 and TRBJ2-5; D is possibly TRBD2 (5 bases). Germline V lookup: CDR1 SGHRS, CDR2 YFSETQ. This CDR3 contains 16 residues. Trimming shortened V by 4 bases and J by 4 bases, and 20 bases separated the two germline ends. The CDR3 bases are TGCGCCAGCAGCCCGGCCCAAGAACGAGGGTTAGAGACCCAGTACTTC. Its protein product is CASSPAQERGLETQYF.

About this clone: The same CDR3 is also encoded by other DNA sequences in this sample. The chain recombines TRBV5-1 with TRBJ1-2; 9 bases match TRBD1. Germline CDR1 and CDR2: SGHRS and YFSETQ. The CDR3 runs to 14 residues. With V trimmed by 0 bases and J by 4 bases, 1 base remained unmatched. In DNA form, the CDR3 reads TGCGCCAGCAGCTTGGGACAGGGGGGCTATGGCTACACCTTC. The encoded protein is CASSLGQGGYGYTF.

The V and J genes are TRBV5-1 and TRBJ1-3; unclear D gene. The CDR3 is 14 amino acids. Germline V gene sequence: CDR1 SGHRS, CDR2 YFSETQ. Trimming stripped 2 bases from V and 0 bases from J, with 6 bases between. This chain's CDR3 is CASSFDDSGNTIYF. CDR3 nucleotide sequence: TGCGCCAGCAGCTTCGATGACTCTGGAAACACCATATATTTT.

The J gene is TRBJ1-2, the V gene TRBV19, with D possibly matching TRBD1 (5 bases). V dropped 5 bases and J dropped 3 bases, with 16 bases sitting between them. The CDR3 sequence is 15 residues long. The germline CDR1 and CDR2 sequences are LNHDA and SQIVND (reference sequence). The CDR3 protein is CASSGGTGRHYGYTF. The CDR3 DNA reads TGTGCCAGTAGTGGGGGGACGGGACGTCACTATGGCTACACCTTC.

J is TRBJ1-2 and V is TRBV6-6, with D unresolved. CDR3 size: 14 residues. Trimming left V 0 bases short and J 6 bases short, with 11 bases between. Germline V gene data show CDR1 as MNHNY and CDR2 as SVGAGI (reference sequence). The CDR3 is CASSYSNRVDGYTF. The CDR3 DNA reads TGTGCCAGCAGTTACTCGAATAGGGTTGATGGCTACACCTTC.

As regards this clone: The same CDR3 can be traced to other DNA sequences in this sample. V and J are TRBV28 and TRBJ1-2; TRBD1 matches 9 bases. The CDR3 has 14 residues. The trim removed 4 bases at V and 8 bases at J, leaving 8 bases unmatched. From germline, CDR1 is MDHEN and CDR2 SYDVKM. The CDR3 spells CASSSPRQGGGYTF. CDR3 nucleotide sequence: TGTGCCAGCAGTTCCCCCCGACAGGGGGGCGGCTACACCTTC.

V usage is TRBV11-2 and J usage is TRBJ2-3, with D possibly being TRBD1 or TRBD2 (6 bases each). Per the germline V gene, CDR1 is SGHAT and CDR2 is FQNNGV. The CDR3 consists of 16 residues. V was shortened by 2 bases and J by 4 bases, with 16 bases between the two germline ends. CDR3 residues: CASSLPTARGPDTQYF. The CDR3 bases are TGTGCCAGCAGCTTACCTACCGCCCGGGGGCCAGATACGCAGTATTTT.

The chain is built from TRBV12-5 and TRBJ1-2; 8 nucleotides align to TRBD1. CDR1 and CDR2 from the germline V gene are LGHNT and FRNRAP. V shed 0 bases, J shed 7 bases, and the junction held 16 bases outside the gene matches. The CDR3 length is 18 residues. In DNA, the CDR3 is TGTGCTAGTGGTTTGGTCCCCCCCACGACAGGGGATGAGAGTGGCTACACCTTC. Translating gives CASGLVPPTTGDESGYTF.

The chain links TRBV5-1 to TRBJ2-7; 9 bases are a match to TRBD2. This CDR3 region has 14 residues. The V segment lost 4 bases and the J segment 10 bases; nucleotides outside the gene matches: 12. CDR1 is SGHRS, CDR2 YFSETQ, per germline. The CDR3 region has the DNA TGCGCCAGCAGCCCCCCTGGCGGGGGGGGAAATCAGTACTTC. As protein: CASSPPGGGGNQYF.

V is TRBV19 and J is TRBJ1-4, with 8 bases matching TRBD1. The V segment lost 5 bases and the J segment 0 bases; nucleotides outside the gene matches: 5. Per the germline V gene, CDR1 is LNHDA and CDR2 is SQIVND (reference sequence). The CDR3 covers 16 residues. CDR3 sequence: CASSRTGQATNEKLFF. The CDR3 DNA follows: TGTGCCAGTAGTCGGACAGGGCAAGCAACTAATGAAAAACTGTTTTTT. Together with reference TRBV19 and TRBJ1-4, the CDR3 gives the full variable domain: DGGITQSPKYLFRKEGQNVTLSCEQNLNHDAMYWYRQDPGQGLRLIYYSQIVNDFQKGDIAEGYSVSREKKESFPLTVTSAQKNPTAFYLCASSRTGQATNEKLFFGSGTQLSVL.